The 4 T cell receptor beta chains reported below all come from one sample, sequenced in a study of persistence of HIV-infected CD4 T cells. Their target antigens are unknown. The libraries were made with immunoSEQ version 4 in survey mode. The protocol was immunoSEQ multiplex PCR, while the TCRdb copy is restricted to in-frame clones and leaves out a portion. The sample holds approximately 25,000 clones, around 72% seen once. Cells were stimulated with overlapping HIV-1 Gag 15-mer peptides. Sorting of responding CD4+ T cells relied on upregulated CD40 ligand together with CD69. Sequenced material: CD4+ T cells sorted from PBMCs after roughly 17-hour stimulation, taken from a patient who received antiretroviral therapy. All receptors derive from an adult man with HIV who was CMV-seropositive.

V is TRBV10-3 and J is TRBJ1-6; weak D call: TRBD1 (5 bases). Germline-derived CDR1 and CDR2 are ENHRY and SYGVKD. This CDR3 spans 11 amino acids. V lost 3 bases and J 14 bases, leaving 8 bases between the germline ends. The CDR3 loop is CAISDGGALHF. Written as DNA, the CDR3 is TGTGCCATCAGTGATGGGGGGGCCCTCCACTTT.

The chain links TRBV24-1 to TRBJ2-7; D is possibly TRBD1 (5 bases). This CDR3 spans 15 amino acids. Germline V gene data show CDR1 as KGHDR and CDR2 as SFDVKD. V was trimmed by 2 bases and J by 2 bases, leaving 12 bases between them. CDR3 sequence reads: CATSDSRVRTYEQYF. The CDR3, as DNA: TGTGCCACCAGTGATTCCAGGGTCAGGACCTACGAGCAGTACTTC.

The chain joins TRBV7-2 to TRBJ2-7; D is perhaps TRBD2 (6 bases). Germline CDR1 is SGHTA and CDR2 is FQGNSA. This CDR3 contains 15 residues. Trimming took 3 bases from V and 0 from J, leaving 12 bases between them. The CDR3 spells CASSLRMGGSYEQYF. CDR3 DNA sequence: TGTGCCAGCAGCTTGAGGATGGGGGGCTCCTACGAGCAGTACTTC.

The rearrangement joins TRBV5-1 to TRBJ2-1; D ambiguous. With 3 bases removed from V and 0 bases from J, the gap between germline ends came to 10 bases. Germline V lookup: CDR1 SGHRS, CDR2 YFSETQ. The CDR3 has 15 residues. CDR3 region: CASSSPIASYNEQFF. The DNA for the CDR3 is TGCGCCAGCAGCTCTCCAATAGCCTCCTACAATGAGCAGTTCTTC.